Sequencing of this T cell receptor (beta chain) was carried out in a study of shared clonotypes between healthy human individuals. The authors ran the assay at deep level. This table comes from immunoSEQ multiplex PCR, and its TCRdb copy is limited to in-frame clones, with some not included. The data show about 470,000 clones, 70% to 80% seen once. Germline CDR1 LNHDA, CDR2 SQIVND (reference sequence). The J segment lost 1 base and the V segment lost 3 bases, leaving 6 bases of the junction unmatched. The CDR3 contains 16 residues. The source is a woman in her thirties or forties in good health. Some clones in this sample may be carry-over from other donors' samples. What was sequenced was PBMCs. The chain recombines TRBV19 with TRBJ2-3; TRBD2 matches 8 bases. The CDR3 sequence is CASSMLAGSGTDTQYF. As DNA, the CDR3 is TGTGCCAGTAGTATGCTAGCGGGTTCAGGCACAGATACGCAGTATTTT.